Described below is a single T cell receptor beta chain sequence and its context. At least ten counts were recorded for this clonotype. No antigen is known for it. Per-nucleotide qualities are absent, and no much larger clonotype sits a single base away. This record comes from a study of regulatory T cells in long-lasting Graves disease (dated by TCRdb to about 2021). Notes on the research overall: Newly diagnosed Graves' disease patients had taken antithyroid drugs for less than 3 months. Patients with persistent Graves' disease were compared with patients with newly diagnosed Graves' disease using TCR sequencing and RNA sequencing of peripheral blood. The study took place in China and was registered as a clinical trial. A total of around 35 samples were covered by TCR sequencing, comprising 13 persistent and around 20 newly diagnosed Graves' disease patients. The research as a whole found: Persistent Graves' disease patients showed lower TCR Shannon entropy and fewer highly expanded clones than newly diagnosed patients, suggesting clonal expansion. Persistent disease showed preferential use of TRBV28, TRBJ1-2 and TRBJ2-5, whereas newly diagnosed disease favored TRBV20-1 and TRBJ2-1. The study examined only peripheral blood because the primary lesion, thyroid tissue, could not be accessed. Patients with persistent disease shared more public clonotypes (roughly 2,900) than newly diagnosed patients did (966). Sequencing and analysis were restricted to the TCR beta chain. The authors noted that the small sample size was a limitation that may lower accuracy.

Interpreted using the paper, the time point label stands for: newly diagnosed GD, antithyroid drugs for less than 3 months. RNA was extracted from PBMCs in TRIzol for both TCR sequencing and RNA sequencing. The diagnosis of Graves' disease followed American Thyroid Association guidelines. Patients were recruited from an endocrinology department in Xi'an, China. Each patient gave approximately 9 milliliters of peripheral blood, collected in an EDTA anticoagulant tube. PBMCs were isolated by Ficoll Paque Plus density gradient separation without further T cell sorting. An Agilent 2100 Bioanalyzer and agarose gel were used to check RNA quality, and a NanoDrop 2000 was used to measure RNA concentration. V gives up 5 bases and J gives up 9 bases, and the segment between their germline ends measures 13 bases. The CDR3 runs 12 amino acids, cysteine and phenylalanine included. Only the CDR3 part of the read is kept: 36 bases, read in frame from the first base. As encoded in the germline V gene, CDR1 is MDHEN while CDR2 is SYDVKM.

Library preparation used multiplex PCR. Sequencing used an Illumina HiSeq 4000. iRepertoire HTBI primers and Arm-PCR amplification of CDR3 regions were used to construct TCR beta libraries. Before sequencing, the PCR products underwent gel purification. The source study handled its data this way. A total of some 60 TRBV and 14 TRBJ segments were identified across samples and were used for gene usage analysis of CDR3 amino acid clonotypes. COPE and FqMerger were used to merge filtered high-quality paired reads into contigs. BLAST was used to align contigs to the IMGT TRBV, TRBD and TRBJ reference genes, and CDR3 was defined following IMGT. Clonotypes above 0.1% frequency were classified as highly expanded clones. Repertoire diversity was measured by Shannon entropy, and V-J evenness by the Gini coefficient. A clonotype found in more than one individual was treated as public. TCRdb applied fastp at Q25 and MiXCR to the public reads, then kept only in-frame beta chains. Rows with one shared CDR3 protein collapse into an entry with the most common genes and DNA. The V and J calls and clone size are TCRdb's, not the authors'. Across this sample there are hundreds of thousands of distinct CDR3 sequences, with 16% seen only once. Under 20% of the sample belongs to the ten largest clones.

This sample was shared with a second study, whose subject was T cells in Graves' hyperthyroidism and ophthalmopathy. As described in the second report: A patient counted as having stable Graves' hyperthyroidism if no progression to ophthalmopathy occurred over 18 months of follow-up. Hyperthyroidism patients were newly diagnosed, had a disease duration of under 2 months, and were aged 18 to 65 years. Any patient with an uncontrolled infection, another autoimmune disease, pregnancy or lactation was excluded. Diagnoses were established on the basis of clinical symptoms, serum thyroxine and TRAb, thyroid ultrasound, and orbital computed tomography. A first-round RT-PCR of the TCR CDR3 used the HTBI primer set with the Qiagen OneStep RT-PCR kit. Blood samples also contained most of the expanded thyroid clonotypes (frequency above 0.001), which suggests that blood repertoires may reflect thyroid immune responses. Ophthalmopathy was separated from stable hyperthyroidism by a 13 V-J signature model, with roughly 88% sensitivity and approximately 81% specificity obtained in cross-validation and 80%/75% obtained in testing. During validation, the model predicted progression to ophthalmopathy a median of roughly six months ahead of onset, with roughly 65% sensitivity and around 72% specificity. To identify TCR V-J signatures that set the groups apart, the researchers used a discovery cohort of 90 to 100 patients, made up of 40 to 45 with Graves' ophthalmopathy and about 60 with stable Graves' hyperthyroidism. Whether ophthalmopathy could be predicted prospectively was tested in an independent validation cohort made up of 18 hyperthyroidism patients plus 17 patients who later progressed to ophthalmopathy. The roughly 100 discovery patients were randomly divided into training and test sets at a 7:3 ratio. The study also compared thyroid tissue and blood T-cell repertoires from several Graves' hyperthyroidism patients. Following sampling, methimazole starting at 30 mg daily was given to hyperthyroidism patients, and high-dose intravenous methylprednisolone was given to ophthalmopathy patients. A second multiplex PCR round built the libraries, followed by size selection and purification. Paired-end sequencing of the libraries was performed with 100 bp reads on an Illumina HiSeq2000. SOAPnuke was used to process the raw data, removing reads that contained adapters or uncalled bases, had a mean Phred below 15, or lacked an exact match to the constant primer or identifier. High-quality paired reads were merged using COPE v1.2.5, and each unique nucleotide sequence was defined as a clonotype. MiTCR v1.1 was used to align the clonotypes against IMGT TRBV, TRBD and TRBJ reference segments. The analysis included only V-J combinations with a frequency above 0.0001, which together covered 99.2% of the repertoires. A TCS score was defined as the ratio of F50 (clonal expansion) to E x V (chaos), with BLOSUM62-based TCRdist applied between CDR3 peptides within each V-J. Welch's t-statistics and random forest reduced 500 to 650 V-J features to about 13, which were used in a naive Bayes classifier (R e1071). Sample size was not statistically predetermined, and blinding of investigators to group allocation was not performed. The paper reports TCR Vbeta CDR3 sequencing of some 140 peripheral blood samples: some 41 ophthalmopathy, under 80 hyperthyroidism and approximately 17 progressor patients.

The sequence joins TRBV28 to TRBJ1-2; the D segment could be TRBD1, given 6 matching bases. This material consisted of peripheral blood mononuclear cells (PBMCs), taken at new diagnosis, from a patient treated with antithyroid drugs. The sequence was obtained from a woman aged 25 to 45 with Graves disease. Donor details come from another sample of the same person, matched by shared clones. The CDR3 protein: CASSVRGPSYTF. The sequenced DNA: TGTGCCAGCAGTGTCAGGGGTCCGAGCTACACCTTC.